This T cell receptor (beta chain) was captured by sequencing in a study of tumor-infiltrating lymphocytes in primary liver carcinoma. A primer in the constant region served to generate TCR beta cDNA from approximately 500 ng of total RNA. Slightly modified ARM-PCR served as the procedure for the TCR beta libraries. These libraries came from three rounds of nested multiplex PCR. For 10 cycles apiece, the opening two PCR rounds ran with TRBV1-TRBV30 forward primers and a C-beta reverse primer. TCRdb re-analysed the multiplex PCR reads in MiXCR, keeping a single row per CDR3 protein. Altogether 50,000 to 70,000 distinct CDR3 sequences are present, approximately 70% being singletons, with the ten largest covering approximately 52%. As concerns this clonotype: Given a much more abundant clone one base away, this may be a read error.

Investigators took RNA and DNA out together from about 21-30 mg of unsorted bulk tissue. J gave up 0 bases and V 4 bases, and 8 bases lay outside the gene matches. CDR3 length: 16 residues. From germline, CDR1 is SGHDT and CDR2 YYEEEE. The receptor was derived from a man aged 40-49 years with primary liver carcinoma and hepatitis B virus infection. This chain joins TRBV5-6 and TRBJ2-7; the match to TRBD2 covers 9 bases. Sequencing was done on a sample of liver tumor tissue from sampling region 2. Subset specified: tumor region T2, inferior pole. The CDR3 loop reads CASSNIWREGSYEQYF. CDR3 bases: TGTGCCAGCAGCAATATTTGGCGGGAGGGCTCCTACGAGCAGTACTTC.